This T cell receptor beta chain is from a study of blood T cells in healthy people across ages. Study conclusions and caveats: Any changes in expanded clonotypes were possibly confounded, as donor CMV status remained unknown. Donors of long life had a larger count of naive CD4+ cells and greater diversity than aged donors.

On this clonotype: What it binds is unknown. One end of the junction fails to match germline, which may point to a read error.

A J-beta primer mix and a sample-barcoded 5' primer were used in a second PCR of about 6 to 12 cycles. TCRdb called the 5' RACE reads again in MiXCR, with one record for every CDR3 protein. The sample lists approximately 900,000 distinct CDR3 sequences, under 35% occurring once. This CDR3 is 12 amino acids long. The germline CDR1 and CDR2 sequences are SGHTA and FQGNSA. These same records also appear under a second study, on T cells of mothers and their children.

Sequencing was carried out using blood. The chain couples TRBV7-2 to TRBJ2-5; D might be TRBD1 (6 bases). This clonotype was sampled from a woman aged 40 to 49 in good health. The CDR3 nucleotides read TGTGCCATCAGCAGGGGAACGGAGACCCAGTACTTC. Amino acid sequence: CAISRGTETQYF.